A selection of T cell receptor beta chains follows, all from one sample in a study of T cells in localized non-small cell lung cancer. Only in-frame clones appear in the TCRdb table, and some are missing; sequencing was by immunoSEQ multiplex PCR. The repertoire consists of around 41,000 clones, with about 85% occurring once and the leading ten covering 6.5% to 9%. Sequencing was performed on peripheral blood, taken before any cancer treatment. Receptors originate from a woman aged 18-49 years with stage III lung adenocarcinoma. Both conserved end residues are part of each CDR3. Fields, in order: V gene, clone size, J gene, D gene, CDR3 protein, CDR3 DNA. D genes are given only for firm matches. Clone size is not always given. Where it is, it says once, few, many or a class for expanded clones.

TRBV5-1	.	TRBJ1-1	TRBD1	CASSLAVGQVNTEAFF	TGCGCCAGCAGCTTGGCCGTGGGACAGGTGAACACTGAAGCTTTCTTT
TRBV10-3	.	TRBJ2-7	.	CAISGTGTYEQYF	TGTGCCATCAGTGGTACAGGAACCTACGAGCAGTACTTC
TRBV2	.	TRBJ2-4	.	CASRRDANIQYF	TGTGCCAGCAGGAGGGATGCGAACATTCAGTACTTC
TRBV5-4	.	TRBJ2-5	TRBD2	CASSLGLAQETQYF	TGTGCCAGCAGCTTAGGACTAGCGCAAGAGACCCAGTACTTC
TRBV6-1	.	TRBJ2-3	TRBD2	CASRVAGGTDTQYF	TGTGCCAGCAGGGTAGCGGGGGGCACAGATACGCAGTATTTT
TRBV11-2	.	TRBJ2-1	.	CASSLSRGGSFF	TGTGCCAGCAGCCTAAGTAGGGGGGGCTCGTTCTTC
TRBV7-9	once	TRBJ2-7	TRBD2	CASSSLLAGQAYEQYF	TGTGCCAGCAGCAGCCTACTAGCGGGGCAGGCCTACGAGCAGTACTTC
TRBV6-6	.	TRBJ2-5	.	CASSYQRPQETQYF	TGTGCCAGCAGTTACCAACGTCCCCAAGAGACCCAGTACTTC
TRBV13	.	TRBJ2-5	TRBD2	CASSSLAGGPETQYF	TGTGCCAGCAGCTCCCTAGCGGGGGGGCCTGAGACCCAGTACTTC
TRBV5-6	.	TRBJ1-2	.	CASSLVGRVNGYTF	TGTGCCAGCAGCTTGGTAGGTAGGGTTAATGGCTACACCTTC
TRBV6-5	.	TRBJ1-3	.	CASSPGEAGNTIYF	TGTGCCAGCAGCCCAGGGGAGGCTGGAAACACCATATATTTT
TRBV5-4	once	TRBJ2-2	.	CASSLLPGQGTGELFF	TGTGCCAGCAGCTTGCTACCAGGACAAGGAACCGGGGAGCTGTTTTTT
TRBV11-2	.	TRBJ2-3	.	CASSTRPERTDTQYF	TGTGCCAGCAGCACCAGGCCCGAGCGGACAGATACGCAGTATTTT
TRBV7-9	.	TRBJ2-1	TRBD1	CASSLDRGVQFF	TGTGCCAGCAGCTTGGACAGGGGGGTGCAGTTCTTC
TRBV19	.	TRBJ1-1	.	CASNRGALNTEAFF	TGTGCCAGTAATAGGGGAGCTCTGAACACTGAAGCTTTCTTT
TRBV19	.	TRBJ1-3	TRBD1	CASRIDRAGNTIYF	TGTGCCAGTAGGATAGACAGGGCTGGAAACACCATATATTTT
TRBV7-3	.	TRBJ2-1	.	CASSLTGPYNEQFF	TGTGCCAGCAGCTTGACAGGTCCCTACAATGAGCAGTTCTTC
TRBV4-2	.	TRBJ2-1	TRBD2	CASSQESGVQRGSYNEQFF	TGTGCCAGCAGCCAAGAATCGGGGGTCCAGCGGGGTTCCTACAATGAGCAGTTCTTC
TRBV6-1	few	TRBJ2-2	TRBD2	CASSETSGGAGELFF	TGTGCCAGCAGTGAAACTAGCGGGGGGGCCGGGGAGCTGTTTTTT
TRBV7-8	.	TRBJ1-2	TRBD1	CASSLLTGGNYGYTF	TGTGCCAGCAGCTTACTGACAGGGGGCAACTATGGCTACACCTTC
TRBV6-5	.	TRBJ1-1	.	CASSLLEGNTEAFF	TGTGCCAGCAGCCTTCTGGAAGGGAACACTGAAGCTTTCTTT
TRBV14	.	TRBJ1-1	.	CASSQVQVPAFF	TGTGCCAGCAGCCAAGTTCAGGTACCAGCTTTCTTT
TRBV6-6	.	TRBJ1-6	.	CASSWEGVNSPLHF	TGTGCCAGCAGTTGGGAGGGGGTAAATTCACCCCTCCACTTT
TRBV13	few	TRBJ1-6	.	CASSRGGVTTNSPLHF	TGTGCCAGCAGCAGAGGGGGGGTAACAACGAATTCACCCCTCCACTTT
TRBV6-1	.	TRBJ2-4	.	CASSEGTENIQYF	TGTGCCAGCAGTGAAGGGACGGAAAACATTCAGTACTTC
TRBV7-6	.	TRBJ2-7	.	CASSLEGDEQYF	TGTGCCAGCAGCTTAGAGGGCGACGAGCAGTACTTC
TRBV9	.	TRBJ2-5	TRBD1	CASSAGTGGGETQYF	TGTGCCAGCAGCGCCGGGACAGGGGGAGGAGAGACCCAGTACTTC
TRBV9	.	TRBJ2-2	.	CASSVVVGTGELFF	TGTGCCAGCAGCGTAGTGGTGGGCACCGGGGAGCTGTTTTTT
TRBV5-4	.	TRBJ2-2	.	CASTAQGYTGELFF	TGTGCCAGCACCGCCCAGGGCTACACCGGGGAGCTGTTTTTT